Below are 22 T cell receptor beta chains sequenced from a single sample in a study of CD8 T cells in ankylosing spondylitis. TCRdb called the 5' RACE reads again in MiXCR, with one record for every CDR3 protein. The data contain 200,000 to 250,000 distinct CDR3 sequences, more than 9% of them seen just once; the ten biggest clones take up 21%. Sequencing used blood, either unsorted or a sorted T cell fraction (not recorded which). All receptors come from a male donor with ankylosing spondylitis or in good health (not recorded which).

With regard to this clonotype: A read error is likely, as this CDR3 ends without the conserved phenylalanine or tryptophan. This chain connects TRBV29-1 to TRBJ2-3, with 11 bases that match TRBD2. Germline CDR1 reads SQVTM; CDR2 reads ANQGSEA. CDR3 size: 14 residues. J gave up 3 bases and V 7 bases, and 6 bases lay outside the gene matches. This CDR3 is CSAMLAGGTDTQYS. CDR3 DNA sequence: TGCAGCGCCATGCTAGCGGGGGGTACAGATACGCAGTATTCT.

This clonotype was observed at least ten times. The chain recombines TRBV9 with TRBJ1-2; 8 bases match TRBD1. The CDR3 totals 14 residues. The V segment lost 0 bases and the J segment 2 bases; nucleotides outside the gene matches: 0. Germline-derived CDR1 and CDR2 are SGDLS and YYNGEE. Written as DNA, the CDR3 is TGTGCCAGCAGCGTAGGGACAGGGAACTATGGCTACACCTTC. Its protein is CASSVGTGNYGYTF. Combining the CDR3 with reference TRBV9 and TRBJ1-2 gives the whole variable domain DSGVTQTPKHLITATGQRVTLRCSPRSGDLSVYWYQQSLDQGLQFLIQYYNGEERAKGNILERFSAQQFPDLHSELNLSSLELGDSALYFCASSVGTGNYGYTFGSGTRLTVV.

This clonotype came up many times. The genes are TRBV12-3 or TRBV12-4 and TRBJ2-6; D call uncertain. The CDR3 totals 14 residues. Trimming pared 5 bases from V and 1 base from J, leaving 6 bases between. DNA of the CDR3: TGTGCCAGCAGTCTCGAATCTGGGGCCAACGTCCTGACTTTC. Protein: CASSLESGANVLTF.

At least ten counts were recorded for this clonotype. V gene TRBV20-1 combines with J gene TRBJ2-1; 15 nucleotides match TRBD2. The CDR3 length is 15 residues. CDR1 is DFQATT and CDR2 is SNEGSKA in the germline V gene (reference sequence). V shed 5 bases and J 7 bases; nucleotides not matched to a gene: 6. In DNA, the CDR3 is TGCAGTGCTTACGGGACTAGCGGGGGGCTAAATGAGCAGTTCTTC. Amino acid sequence: CSAYGTSGGLNEQFF.

This clonotype was recorded a few times. The gene calls are TRBV12-3 or TRBV12-4 and TRBJ2-2, with 8 bases that match TRBD1. Germline trimming cut 5 bases from V and 6 bases from J; bases unmatched to any gene: 8. The CDR3 has 15 residues. In nucleotides, the CDR3 is TGTGCCAGCAGTCTCACAGGGGGATTGGCCGGGGAGCTGTTTTTT. It codes for CASSLTGGLAGELFF.

This clonotype occurred many times. The J gene is TRBJ1-2, the V gene TRBV28; unclear D gene. V lost 3 bases and J 4 bases, leaving 15 bases between the germline ends. The CDR3 runs 15 residues. CDR1 MDHEN and CDR2 SYDVKM come from the germline V gene. CDR3 residues: CASSFNEGPVYGYTF. The DNA of the CDR3 is TGTGCCAGCAGTTTTAATGAGGGCCCCGTCTATGGCTACACCTTC.

For this clonotype: A read error may explain this, as a much larger clone is one base away. The V gene is TRBV2, the J gene TRBJ2-7, with D unclear. CDR3 length: 11 residues. In germline, CDR1 is SNHLY, CDR2 FYNNEI. This CDR3 reads CASSDSGEQSF. DNA of the CDR3: TGTGCCAGCAGTGATTCGGGCGAGCAGTCCTTC. The full variable domain, with the rest looked up from reference TRBV2 and TRBJ2-7, is EPEVTQTPSHQVTQMGQEVILRCVPISNHLYFYWYRQILGQKVEFLVSFYNNEISEKSEIFDDQFSVERPDGSNFTLKIRSTKLEDSAMYFCASSDSGEQSFGPGTRLTVT.

In this sample, this clonotype turned up many times. The chain combines TRBV5-1 with TRBJ1-6; the D is unclear. The germline V and J ends were trimmed by 1 base and 2 bases, with 13 bases remaining between them. The CDR3 has 17 amino acids. Germline CDR1 SGHRS, CDR2 YFSETQ. As DNA, the CDR3 is TGCGCCAGCAGCTTGACGGTTGGGATGACCTATAATTCACCCCTCCACTTT. Translating gives CASSLTVGMTYNSPLHF.

This clonotype was counted ten times or more. The V call is TRBV7-9, the J call TRBJ2-2; D gene uncertain. The CDR3 is made up of 14 amino acids. Germline V gene sequence: CDR1 SEHNR, CDR2 FQNEAQ (reference sequence). V lost 1 base and J lost 6, with 9 bases in between. The CDR3 region has the DNA TGTGCCAGCAGCTTAGATCTTCGTTCCGGGGAGCTGTTTTTT. As protein: CASSLDLRSGELFF.

Concerning this clonotype: This may arise from a read error, as a much more abundant clone is one base away. This chain uses TRBV29-1 with TRBJ2-5; D gene uncertain. This CDR3 has 10 residues. From germline, CDR1 is SQVTM and CDR2 ANQGSEA. V was clipped by 4 bases and J by 5 bases, with 5 bases between them. CDR3 DNA sequence: TGCAGCGTTGGGTGGGAGACCCAGTACTTC. Its translation: CSVGWETQYF.

This clonotype was seen ten or more times. The genes are TRBV6-1 and TRBJ2-3; D might be TRBD2 (5 bases). This CDR3 contains 13 residues. CDR1 and CDR2 from the germline V gene are MNHNS and SASEGT. Trimming pared 6 bases from V and 3 bases from J, leaving 10 bases between. CDR3 region: CASRRWRTDTQYF. The CDR3 DNA sequence: TGTGCCAGCAGGCGGTGGAGGACAGATACGCAGTATTTT.

This chain connects TRBV5-1 to TRBJ2-3; TRBD2 agrees at 9 bases. This CDR3 comprises 16 residues. With V trimmed by 0 bases and J by 6 bases, 8 bases remained unmatched. Germline V gene sequence: CDR1 SGHRS, CDR2 YFSETQ. The CDR3 nucleotides read TGCGCCAGCAGCTTGGAAGATGGCGGGGGGGCGGATACGCAGTATTTT. This codes for CASSLEDGGGADTQYF. The complete variable domain, with remaining parts taken from reference TRBV5-1 and TRBJ2-3, reads KAGVTQTPRYLIKTRGQQVTLSCSPISGHRSVSWYQQTPGQGLQFLFEYFSETQRNKGNFPGRFSGRQFSNSRSEMNVSTLELGDSALYLCASSLEDGGGADTQYFGPGTRLTVL.

This clonotype was observed at least ten times. The rearrangement uses TRBV7-9 and TRBJ2-7, with TRBD1 as a possible D gene (6 bases). Between the trimmed V and J ends, which lost 4 bases and 3 bases, there was a span of 7 bases. The CDR3 consists of 12 residues. Germline V lookup: CDR1 SEHNR, CDR2 FQNEAQ (reference sequence). Here the CDR3 reads CASSWDIYEQYF. The CDR3 region has the DNA TGTGCCAGCAGCTGGGACATCTACGAGCAGTACTTC.

There are many counts of this clonotype. The chain uses TRBV20-1 and TRBJ2-3; unclear D gene. Trimming shortened V by 5 bases and J by 2 bases, and 17 bases separated the two germline ends. CDR3 size: 15 residues. Germline V gene data show CDR1 as DFQATT and CDR2 as SNEGSKA (reference sequence). The CDR3 DNA is TGCAGTGCTTTCCCCGGTAGAGACAACACAGATACGCAGTATTTT. It translates to CSAFPGRDNTDTQYF.

The sample holds many counts of this clonotype. The V gene is TRBV20-1, the J gene TRBJ1-4; 10 nucleotides agree with TRBD1. The J segment lost 7 bases and the V segment lost 0 bases, leaving 5 bases of the junction unmatched. This CDR3 contains 15 residues. Germline V gene lookup returns CDR1 DFQATT and CDR2 SNEGSKA (reference sequence). This CDR3 is CSARETGTGVEKLFF. CDR3 in DNA: TGCAGTGCTAGAGAAACCGGGACAGGGGTTGAAAAACTGTTTTTT.

The V and J genes are TRBV20-1 and TRBJ1-6; 9 bases align to TRBD1. Germline CDR1 reads DFQATT; CDR2 reads SNEGSKA (reference sequence). Trimming cost V 0 bases and J 8 bases; bases outside gene matches: 11. CDR3 length: 17 amino acids. CDR3 in DNA: TGCAGTGCTAGAGATTCCTACAGGGGGCGGGTTGATTCACCCCTCCACTTT. As protein: CSARDSYRGRVDSPLHF.

This clonotype was counted a few times. This CDR3 is CASTLGGRDQPQHF. CDR3 DNA: TGTGCCAGCACCCTGGGGGGACGGGATCAGCCCCAGCATTTT. The V call is TRBV28, the J call TRBJ1-5; D perhaps matches TRBD1 (5 bases). The CDR3 extends over 14 amino acids. Germline CDR1 MDHEN, CDR2 SYDVKM. The V end lost 7 bases, the J end lost 5 bases, and 15 bases lay between the germline ends.

This clonotype was seen a few times. V usage is TRBV3-1 and J usage is TRBJ2-7, with a possible D match to TRBD2 (5 bases). CDR3 length: 14 residues. With 4 bases removed from V and 3 bases from J, the gap between germline ends came to 13 bases. The germline gives CDR1 LGHDT, CDR2 YNNKEL (reference sequence). CDR3 DNA: TGTGCCAGCAGCCCCTCTGAGGGCAACTACGAGCAGTACTTC. As protein: CASSPSEGNYEQYF.

A word on this clonotype: The conserved final phenylalanine or tryptophan is absent from the CDR3, which likely points to a read error. The DNA is omitted, as the CDR3 cannot be located on it reliably, and the CDR3 follows TCRdb's listing. V usage is TRBV27 and J usage is TRBJ1-1; TRBD1, the D gene given by the table, was not confirmed from the DNA. 8 amino acids form the CDR3, both terminal residues included. The germline V gene has CDR1 MNHEY and CDR2 SMNVEV (reference sequence). The CDR3 sequence is CASSPQVL.

This clonotype has more than one count but fewer than ten. This rearrangement joins TRBV15 to TRBJ1-4; a weak D match, TRBD1 (5 bases). The germline gives CDR1 LNHNV, CDR2 YYDKDF (reference sequence). The CDR3 spans 14 residues. Trimming pared 0 bases from V and 15 bases from J, leaving 17 bases between. This CDR3 reads CATSRDRRAGSLFF. The CDR3 nucleotides are TGTGCCACCAGCAGAGATAGAAGGGCAGGGAGTTTGTTTTTT.

Ten or more counts support this clonotype. The J gene is TRBJ2-7, the V gene TRBV25-1; D is unresolved. The CDR3 contains 11 residues. Between the trimmed V and J ends, which lost 3 bases and 7 bases, there was a span of 7 bases. Germline CDR1 is MGHDK and CDR2 is SYGVNS. The CDR3 bases are TGTGCCAGCAGTGATCTACGTGAGCAGTACTTC. Its translation: CASSDLREQYF.

This clonotype was seen a few times. This chain links TRBV25-1 with TRBJ1-1; possible D gene TRBD1, 5 bases. The CDR3 is 13 amino acids. Germline V gene sequence: CDR1 MGHDK, CDR2 SYGVNS. Deletions cut 4 bases from V and 0 bases from J, with 6 bases between. The CDR3 spells CASSGQMNTEAFF. In DNA, the CDR3 is TGTGCCAGCAGTGGACAGATGAACACTGAAGCTTTCTTT.